One sample yielded the 27 T cell receptor beta chains listed below, sequenced in a study of CXCR3-negative and CXCR3-positive naive CD8 T cells. It was by 5' RACE with UMI labels that the TRB cDNA libraries were prepared. Reanalyzing the 5' RACE reads, TCRdb keeps one entry per CDR3 protein, without DNA. Listed are tens of thousands of distinct CDR3 sequences; roughly 14% falls within the top ten. The sample comprised memory CD8+ T cells from blood. The source of these receptors is a human donor in good health. Some clones in this sample may be carry-over from other donors' samples.

This sequence joins TRBV29-1 and TRBJ2-1; TCRdb's D gene call, TRBD2, goes unchecked for lack of DNA. The CDR3 is made up of 14 amino acids. The V gene's germline CDR1 is SQVTM and CDR2 ANQGSEA. The CDR3 spells CSVEGSGAYNEQFF.

V usage is TRBV7-3 and J usage is TRBJ2-2; TCRdb's D gene call, TRBD1, goes unchecked for lack of DNA. CDR1 is SGHTA and CDR2 is FQGTGA in the germline V gene. CDR3 length: 15 residues. CDR3 loop: CASSLDGTTTGELFF.

The chain has TRBV9 and TRBJ2-7; TCRdb's D call, TRBD1, is unchecked because there is no DNA. CDR1 and CDR2 from the germline V gene are SGDLS and YYNGEE. The CDR3 runs to 16 residues. CDR3 protein: CASSAAGHLMGYEQYF.

This CDR3 reads CASSQPGLVGGELFF. This rearrangement joins TRBV5-1 to TRBJ2-2; TCRdb gives TRBD2 as the D gene, but with no DNA this cannot be confirmed. The germline CDR1 and CDR2 sequences are SGHRS and YFSETQ. CDR3 size: 15 residues.

The chain is built from TRBV29-1 and TRBJ2-3; TCRdb picks TRBD1, but there is no DNA to check that call. The CDR3 spans 14 residues. The germline V gene has CDR1 SQVTM and CDR2 ANQGSEA. The CDR3 region is CSVGDLGVTDTQYF.

The rearrangement links TRBV28 to TRBJ1-1; TCRdb outputs TRBD1, but without DNA this stays unchecked. The CDR3 extends over 15 amino acids. Looked up from germline, CDR1 is MDHEN and CDR2 is SYDVKM. The CDR3 sequence: CASSFGGYQNTEAFF.

This chain links TRBV12-3 or TRBV12-4 with TRBJ1-1. The CDR3 totals 13 residues. The CDR3 loop is CASTRGGGLEAFF.

The V and J genes are TRBV6-5 and TRBJ1-3. Germline assignment: CDR1 MNHEY and CDR2 SVGAGI. This CDR3 contains 14 residues. The CDR3 is CASSYDVSGNTIYF.

The chain employs TRBV20-1 and TRBJ2-7; TCRdb indicates TRBD1, and absent DNA this call remains unverified. Germline CDR1 reads DFQATT; CDR2 reads SNEGSKA (reference sequence). The CDR3 spans 15 residues. CDR3 amino acids: CSASHRDQVGHEQYF.

J is TRBJ1-4 and V is TRBV29-1; the TRBD1 assignment by TCRdb is unverifiable without DNA. This CDR3 spans 14 amino acids. Germline V CDR1 and CDR2: SQVTM, ANQGSEA. CDR3 sequence: CSVGATPHNEKLFF.

This sequence joins TRBV6-4 and TRBJ2-3. This CDR3 is built from 13 residues. Germline-derived CDR1 and CDR2 are MRHNA and SNTAGT. CDR3 region: CASSDSDTGTQYF.

The gene calls are TRBV28 and TRBJ1-6; with no DNA, the TCRdb D assignment of TRBD1 cannot be verified. The CDR3 has 14 amino acids. In germline, CDR1 is MDHEN, CDR2 SYDVKM. The CDR3 sequence is CASTDGGLGSPLHF.

This clonotype counts as medium-sized by frequency. The chain employs TRBV24-1 and TRBJ2-3; with no DNA, the TCRdb D assignment of TRBD2 cannot be verified. Per germline, CDR1 KGHDR and CDR2 SFDVKD. CDR3 length: 15 residues. CDR3 residues: CATSDLAESTDTQYF.

The rearrangement joins TRBV20-1 to TRBJ1-2. The CDR3 extends over 13 amino acids. Germline CDR1 DFQATT, CDR2 SNEGSKA (reference sequence). The CDR3: CSARDQGPKGYTF.

The chain couples TRBV6-5 to TRBJ2-5. CDR3 size: 13 residues. Germline V CDR1 and CDR2: MNHEY, SVGAGI. This CDR3 reads CASSYSEQETQYF.

This sequence joins TRBV15 and TRBJ2-7; TCRdb's D call, TRBD2, is unchecked because there is no DNA. Germline assignment: CDR1 LNHNV and CDR2 YYDKDF (reference sequence). The CDR3 runs to 16 residues. CDR3 loop: CATSRDRGFNSYEQYF.

V gene TRBV5-1 combines with J gene TRBJ1-2; the D call from TCRdb, TRBD1, cannot be confirmed without DNA. Germline values: CDR1 SGHRS, CDR2 YFSETQ. The CDR3 loop spans 14 amino acids. The CDR3 loop is CASSFLDRPDGYTF.

This sequence joins TRBV2 and TRBJ1-6. Germline lookup yields CDR1 SNHLY and CDR2 FYNNEI. The CDR3 is 13 residues long. The CDR3 reads CASSDRVNSPLHF.

V gene TRBV3-1 combines with J gene TRBJ2-1; TCRdb lists TRBD1, though no DNA is available to test this call. This CDR3 region has 15 residues. Looked up from germline, CDR1 is LGHDT and CDR2 is YNNKEL (reference sequence). The CDR3 here is CASSQGLTGRVEQFF.

The chain recombines TRBV7-2 with TRBJ2-7; TCRdb lists TRBD2, though no DNA is available to test this call. Germline-derived CDR1 and CDR2 are SGHTA and FQGNSA. The CDR3 has 16 residues. CDR3 loop: CASSSPSGGIPYEQYF. Together with reference TRBV7-2 and TRBJ2-7, the CDR3 gives the full variable domain: GAGVSQSPSNKVTEKGKDVELRCDPISGHTALYWYRQSLGQGLEFLIYFQGNSAPDKSGLPSDRFSAERTGGSVSTLTIQRTQQEDSAVYLCASSSPSGGIPYEQYFGPGTRLTVT.

The V gene is TRBV28, the J gene TRBJ2-7; without DNA, the TCRdb call of TRBD1 cannot be checked. CDR3 length equals 14 residues. Germline-derived CDR1 and CDR2 are MDHEN and SYDVKM. CDR3 residues: CASSFLDTNYEQYF.

The J gene is TRBJ1-1, the V gene TRBV12-3 or TRBV12-4; TCRdb names TRBD1, which stays unverified in the absence of DNA. The CDR3 is 14 residues long. The CDR3 loop is CASSGRTGVSEAFF.

This clonotype is classed as medium-sized by frequency. V is TRBV7-9 and J is TRBJ2-1; TCRdb's D gene call, TRBD2, goes unchecked for lack of DNA. The CDR3 totals 13 residues. CDR1 and CDR2 from the germline V gene are SEHNR and FQNEAQ (reference sequence). CDR3 residues: CASSLGGGNEQFF.

The chain is built from TRBV12-3 or TRBV12-4 and TRBJ2-7; TCRdb reports TRBD1, a call that lacks DNA to check it against. This CDR3 is built from 13 residues. CDR3 amino acids: CASSPPASYEQYF.

The V gene is TRBV5-1, the J gene TRBJ2-2; TCRdb designates TRBD2, a call that cannot be tested without DNA. Germline V gene sequence: CDR1 SGHRS, CDR2 YFSETQ. This CDR3 has 15 residues. The CDR3 sequence: CASSLLLEGTGELFF.

The gene calls are TRBV29-1 and TRBJ1-5; without DNA, the TCRdb call of TRBD1 cannot be checked. The CDR3 has 14 residues. In germline, CDR1 is SQVTM, CDR2 ANQGSEA. The CDR3 sequence is CSVVDRGESQPQHF.

The chain combines TRBV7-8 with TRBJ2-1; TCRdb reports TRBD2, a call that lacks DNA to check it against. Germline assignment: CDR1 SGHVS and CDR2 FQNEAQ. The CDR3 spans 15 residues. CDR3: CASSSRLAGDNEQFF.